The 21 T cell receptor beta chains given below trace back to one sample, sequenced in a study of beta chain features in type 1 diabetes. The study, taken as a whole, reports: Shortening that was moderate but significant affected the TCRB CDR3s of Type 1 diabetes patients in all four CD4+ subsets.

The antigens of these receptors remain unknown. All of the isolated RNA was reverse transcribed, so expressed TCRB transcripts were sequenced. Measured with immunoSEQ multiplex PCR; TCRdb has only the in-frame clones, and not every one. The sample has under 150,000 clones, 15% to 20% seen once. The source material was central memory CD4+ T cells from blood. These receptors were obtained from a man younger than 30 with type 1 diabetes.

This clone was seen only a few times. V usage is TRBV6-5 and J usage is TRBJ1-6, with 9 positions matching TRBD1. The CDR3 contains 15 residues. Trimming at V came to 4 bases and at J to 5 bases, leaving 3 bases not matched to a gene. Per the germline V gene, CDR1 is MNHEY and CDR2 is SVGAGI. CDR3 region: CASSSTGGDNSPLHF. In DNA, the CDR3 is TGTGCCAGCAGTTCTACAGGGGGCGATAATTCACCCCTCCACTTT.

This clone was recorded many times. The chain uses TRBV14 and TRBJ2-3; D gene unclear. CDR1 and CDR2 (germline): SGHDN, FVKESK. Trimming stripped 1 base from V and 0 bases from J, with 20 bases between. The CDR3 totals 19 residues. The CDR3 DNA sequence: TGTGCCAGCAGCCAAGTCAAGTCGATACTTCAATCTAGCACAGATACGCAGTATTTT. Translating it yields CASSQVKSILQSSTDTQYF.

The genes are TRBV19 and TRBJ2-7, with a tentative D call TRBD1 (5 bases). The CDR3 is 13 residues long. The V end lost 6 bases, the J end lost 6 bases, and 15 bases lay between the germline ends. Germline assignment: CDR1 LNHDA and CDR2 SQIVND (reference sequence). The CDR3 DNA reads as TGTGCCAGTAGGAATGTAGGGGTCGCCGAGCAGTACTTC. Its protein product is CASRNVGVAEQYF.

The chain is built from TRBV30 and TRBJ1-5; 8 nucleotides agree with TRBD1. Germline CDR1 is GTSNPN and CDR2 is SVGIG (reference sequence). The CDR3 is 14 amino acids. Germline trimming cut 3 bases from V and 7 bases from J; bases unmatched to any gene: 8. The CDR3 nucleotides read TGTGCCTGGAGCCCCGGAACAGGGGGGCAGCCCCAGCATTTT. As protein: CAWSPGTGGQPQHF.

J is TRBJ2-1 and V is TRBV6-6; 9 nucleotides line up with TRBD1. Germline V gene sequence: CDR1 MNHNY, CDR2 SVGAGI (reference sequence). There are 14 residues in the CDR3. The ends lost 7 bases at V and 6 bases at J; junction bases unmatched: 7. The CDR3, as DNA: TGTGCCAGCAACCCCGGGACAGGGAGCAATGAGCAGTTCTTC. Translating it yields CASNPGTGSNEQFF.

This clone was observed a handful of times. The CDR3 nucleotides are TGCGCCAGCAGCTTGATGGGGACCGGAGACACAGATACGCAGTATTTT. Translation gives CASSLMGTGDTDTQYF. The chain uses TRBV5-1 and TRBJ2-3; D tentatively fits TRBD1 or TRBD2 (5 bases each). The germline V gene has CDR1 SGHRS and CDR2 YFSETQ. V was pared by 1 base and J by 2 bases, with 14 bases between. The CDR3 contains 16 residues. Complete variable domain (other parts from reference TRBV5-1 and TRBJ2-3): KAGVTQTPRYLIKTRGQQVTLSCSPISGHRSVSWYQQTPGQGLQFLFEYFSETQRNKGNFPGRFSGRQFSNSRSEMNVSTLELGDSALYLCASSLMGTGDTDTQYFGPGTRLTVL.

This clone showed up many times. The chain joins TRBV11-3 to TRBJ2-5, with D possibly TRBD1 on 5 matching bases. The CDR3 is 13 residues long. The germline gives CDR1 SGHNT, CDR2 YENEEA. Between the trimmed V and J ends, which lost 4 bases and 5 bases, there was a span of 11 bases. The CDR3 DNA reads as TGTGCCAGCAGCTCAGGGAATGAGGAGACCCAGTACTTC. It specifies CASSSGNEETQYF.

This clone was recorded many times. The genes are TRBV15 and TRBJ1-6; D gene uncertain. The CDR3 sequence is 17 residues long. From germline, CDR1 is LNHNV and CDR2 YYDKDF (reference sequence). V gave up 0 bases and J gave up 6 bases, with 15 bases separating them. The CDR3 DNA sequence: TGTGCCACCAGCAGAGATAGCCTACAAAGCTTTAATTCACCCCTCCACTTT. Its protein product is CATSRDSLQSFNSPLHF.

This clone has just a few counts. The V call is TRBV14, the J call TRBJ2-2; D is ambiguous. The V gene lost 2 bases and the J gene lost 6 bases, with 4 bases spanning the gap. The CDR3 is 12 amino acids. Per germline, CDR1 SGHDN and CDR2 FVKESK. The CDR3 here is CASSQFSGELFF. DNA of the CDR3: TGTGCCAGCAGCCAATTCTCCGGGGAGCTGTTTTTT. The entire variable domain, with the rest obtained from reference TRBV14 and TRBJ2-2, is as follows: EAGVTQFPSHSVIEKGQTVTLRCDPISGHDNLYWYRRVMGKEIKFLLHFVKESKQDESGMPNNRFLAERTGGTYSTLKVQPAELEDSGVYFCASSQFSGELFFGEGSRLTVL.

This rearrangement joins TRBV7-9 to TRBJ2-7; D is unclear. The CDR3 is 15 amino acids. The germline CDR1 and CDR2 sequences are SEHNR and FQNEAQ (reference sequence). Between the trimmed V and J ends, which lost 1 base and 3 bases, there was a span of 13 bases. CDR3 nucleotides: TGTGCCAGCAGCTTAGGGTGGACCCTGAACTACGAGCAGTACTTC. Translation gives CASSLGWTLNYEQYF.

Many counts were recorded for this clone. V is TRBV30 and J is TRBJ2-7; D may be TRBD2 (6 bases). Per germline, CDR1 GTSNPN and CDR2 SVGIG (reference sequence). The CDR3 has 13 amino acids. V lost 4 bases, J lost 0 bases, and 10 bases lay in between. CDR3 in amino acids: CAWNGRISYEQYF. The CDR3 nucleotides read TGTGCCTGGAACGGGAGAATCTCCTACGAGCAGTACTTC.

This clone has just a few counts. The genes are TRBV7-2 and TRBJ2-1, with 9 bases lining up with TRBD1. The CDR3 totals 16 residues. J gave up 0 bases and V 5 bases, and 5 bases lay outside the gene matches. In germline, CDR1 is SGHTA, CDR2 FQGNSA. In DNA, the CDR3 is TGTGCCAGCAGCATGACAGGGGGAAGCTCCTACAATGAGCAGTTCTTC. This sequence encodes CASSMTGGSSYNEQFF. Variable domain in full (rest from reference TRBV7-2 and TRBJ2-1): GAGVSQSPSNKVTEKGKDVELRCDPISGHTALYWYRQSLGQGLEFLIYFQGNSAPDKSGLPSDRFSAERTGGSVSTLTIQRTQQEDSAVYLCASSMTGGSSYNEQFFGPGTRLTVL.

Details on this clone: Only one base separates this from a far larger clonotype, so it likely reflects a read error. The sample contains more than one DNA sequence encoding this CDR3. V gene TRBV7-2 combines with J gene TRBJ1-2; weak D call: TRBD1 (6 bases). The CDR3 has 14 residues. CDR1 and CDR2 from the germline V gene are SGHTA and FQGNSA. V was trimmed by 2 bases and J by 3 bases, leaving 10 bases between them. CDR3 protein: CASSLTGADYGYTF. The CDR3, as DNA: TGTGCCAGCAGCTTAACGGGGGCTGACTATGGCTACACCTTC.

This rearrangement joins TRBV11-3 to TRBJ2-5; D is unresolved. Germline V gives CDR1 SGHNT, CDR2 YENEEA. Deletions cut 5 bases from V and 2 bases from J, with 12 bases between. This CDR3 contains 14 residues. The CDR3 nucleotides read TGTGCCAGCAGCCCACAGCAGAGTCAAGAGACCCAGTACTTC. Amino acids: CASSPQQSQETQYF.

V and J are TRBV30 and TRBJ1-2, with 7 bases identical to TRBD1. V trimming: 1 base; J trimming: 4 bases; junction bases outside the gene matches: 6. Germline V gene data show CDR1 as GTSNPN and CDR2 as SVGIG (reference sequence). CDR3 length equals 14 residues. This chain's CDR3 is CAWSAGGGTYGYTF. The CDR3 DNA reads TGTGCCTGGAGTGCCGGAGGGGGCACCTATGGCTACACCTTC.

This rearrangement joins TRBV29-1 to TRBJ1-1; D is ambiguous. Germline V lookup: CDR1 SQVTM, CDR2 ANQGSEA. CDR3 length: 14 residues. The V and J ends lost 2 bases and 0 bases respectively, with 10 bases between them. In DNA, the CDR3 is TGCAGCGTTGAATCCCCTCGGGTGAACACTGAAGCTTTCTTT. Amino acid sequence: CSVESPRVNTEAFF. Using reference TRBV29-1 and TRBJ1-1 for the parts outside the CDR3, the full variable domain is SAVISQKPSRDICQRGTSLTIQCQVDSQVTMMFWYRQQPGQSLTLIATANQGSEATYESGFVIDKFPISRPNLTFSTLTVSNMSPEDSSIYLCSVESPRVNTEAFFGQGTRLTVV.

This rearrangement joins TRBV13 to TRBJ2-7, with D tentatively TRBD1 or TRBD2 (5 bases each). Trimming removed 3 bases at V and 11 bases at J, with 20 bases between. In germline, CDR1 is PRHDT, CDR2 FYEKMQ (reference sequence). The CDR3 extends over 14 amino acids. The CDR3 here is CASSLSRDPPAEYF. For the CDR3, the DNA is TGTGCCAGCAGCTTGTCCCGGGACCCCCCCGCGGAGTACTTC.

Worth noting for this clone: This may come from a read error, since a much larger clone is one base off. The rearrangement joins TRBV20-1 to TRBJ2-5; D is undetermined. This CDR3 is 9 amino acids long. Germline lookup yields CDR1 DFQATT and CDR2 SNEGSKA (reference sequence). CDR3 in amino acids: CRAPETQYF. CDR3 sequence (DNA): TGCAGAGCTCCCGAGACCCAGTACTTC.

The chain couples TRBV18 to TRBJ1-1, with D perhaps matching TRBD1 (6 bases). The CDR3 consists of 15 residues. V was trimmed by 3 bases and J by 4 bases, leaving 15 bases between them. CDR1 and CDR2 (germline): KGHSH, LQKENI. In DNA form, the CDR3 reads TGTGCCAGCTCACCGACACAGGGTATCGCCACTGAAGCTTTCTTT. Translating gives CASSPTQGIATEAFF.

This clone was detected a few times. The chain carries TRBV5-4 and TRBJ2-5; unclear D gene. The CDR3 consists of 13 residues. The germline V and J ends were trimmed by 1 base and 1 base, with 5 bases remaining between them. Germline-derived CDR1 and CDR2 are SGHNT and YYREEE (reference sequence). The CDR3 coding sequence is TGTGCCAGCAGCTTGTCTACCCAAGAGACCCAGTACTTC. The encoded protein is CASSLSTQETQYF.

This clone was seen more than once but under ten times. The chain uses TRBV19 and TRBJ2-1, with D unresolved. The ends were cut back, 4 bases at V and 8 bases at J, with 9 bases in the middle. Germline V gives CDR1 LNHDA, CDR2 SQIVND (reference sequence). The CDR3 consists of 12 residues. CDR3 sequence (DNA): TGTGCCAGTAGTACCGAAGGGTATGAGCAGTTCTTC. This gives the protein CASSTEGYEQFF.